Below, 8 T cell receptor beta chains from the same sample are listed, as sequenced in a study of cytomegalovirus exposure and HLA in healthy donors (dated by TCRdb to about 2017). The method behind the library was the immunoSEQ multiplex PCR assay. The multiplex PCR relied on a mix of 60 forward primers for TCR Vbeta segments and 13 reverse primers for TCR Jbeta segments. The table comes from immuneACCESS by way of TCRdb, which keeps in-frame sequences with V and J called. Part of the clones is missing from these tables; in studies checked, under half for an unresolved V gene and the rest for unknown reasons. Across this sample there are roughly 100,000 clones, with 75% seen only once. Of the sample, around 9.3% falls within the top ten clones. Sequencing was carried out using PBMCs. Receptors originate from a man aged 45-65 years in good health and CMV-seronegative.

The rearrangement links TRBV18 to TRBJ2-3; no clear D. This CDR3 contains 11 residues. Germline loops: CDR1 KGHSH, CDR2 LQKENI. V was clipped by 6 bases and J by 6 bases, with 7 bases between them. CDR3 nucleotides: TGTGCCAGCTCGACTCGGGATACGCAGTATTTT. It translates to CASSTRDTQYF.

The chain combines TRBV10-3 with TRBJ1-1, with TRBD1 matching over 9 bases. Germline V gives CDR1 ENHRY, CDR2 SYGVKD. The CDR3 contains 14 residues. V shed 8 bases and J 1 base; nucleotides not matched to a gene: 5. DNA of the CDR3: TGTGCCATCGCAAGGACAGGGGAGAACACTGAAGCTTTCTTT. This encodes CAIARTGENTEAFF.

This chain joins TRBV4-1 and TRBJ1-3, with D perhaps TRBD1 (5 bases). The germline V gene has CDR1 MGHRA and CDR2 YSYEKL. The CDR3 extends over 15 amino acids. Trimming stripped 5 bases from V and 0 bases from J, with 11 bases between. DNA for the CDR3: TGCGCCAGCAGCTTCGACAGTAGCTCTGGAAACACCATATATTTT. Amino acids: CASSFDSSSGNTIYF.

Concerning this clone: One junction end disagrees with the germline gene, perhaps due to a read error. The CDR3: CAGSPGWGGGYGYTF. Here the CDR3 DNA reads TGTGCCGGCAGCCCTGGATGGGGGGGCGGCTATGGCTACACCTTC. The chain employs TRBV7-9 and TRBJ1-2; D is possibly TRBD1 (6 bases). The CDR3 spans 15 residues. Germline assignment: CDR1 SEHNR and CDR2 FQNEAQ (reference sequence).

Remarks on this clone: One end of the junction is discordant with germline, which a read error may explain. Distinct nucleotide sequences in the sample also encode this CDR3. V usage is TRBV13 and J usage is TRBJ1-2, with D perhaps TRBD1 (5 bases). CDR3 length: 15 residues. The V gene's germline CDR1 is PRHDT and CDR2 FYEKMQ (reference sequence). The CDR3 loop reads CASSLGQGSNYGYTF. The CDR3 DNA sequence: TGTGCCAGCAGCTTAGGCCAGGGAAGTAACTATGGCTACACCTTT.

This clone showed up just a few times. This chain uses TRBV2 with TRBJ2-2; 10 nucleotides match TRBD2. There are 14 residues in the CDR3. CDR1 is SNHLY and CDR2 is FYNNEI in the germline V gene. V lost 7 bases, J lost 5 bases, and 4 bases stayed unmatched. The CDR3 sequence: CASKLAGYTGELFF. As DNA, the CDR3 is TGTGCCAGCAAACTAGCGGGGTATACCGGGGAGCTGTTTTTT.

The J gene is TRBJ2-4, the V gene TRBV28, with 8 bases lining up with TRBD2. This CDR3 has 14 residues. CDR1 is MDHEN, CDR2 SYDVKM, per germline. V lost 2 bases, J lost 4 bases, and 1 base stayed unmatched. CDR3: CASSLPSGKNIQYF. The CDR3 DNA reads TGTGCCAGCAGTTTACCTAGCGGGAAAAACATTCAGTACTTC.

CDR3 nucleotides: TGCGCCGTGAGCGCAGGGGTGGGGACAGATACGCAGTATTTT. Residues: CAVSAGVGTDTQYF. The chain recombines TRBV5-1 with TRBJ2-3, with a possible D match to TRBD1 (6 bases). V lost 10 bases and J 3 bases, leaving 18 bases between the germline ends. CDR1 is SGHRS and CDR2 is YFSETQ in the germline V gene. The CDR3 is 14 residues long.